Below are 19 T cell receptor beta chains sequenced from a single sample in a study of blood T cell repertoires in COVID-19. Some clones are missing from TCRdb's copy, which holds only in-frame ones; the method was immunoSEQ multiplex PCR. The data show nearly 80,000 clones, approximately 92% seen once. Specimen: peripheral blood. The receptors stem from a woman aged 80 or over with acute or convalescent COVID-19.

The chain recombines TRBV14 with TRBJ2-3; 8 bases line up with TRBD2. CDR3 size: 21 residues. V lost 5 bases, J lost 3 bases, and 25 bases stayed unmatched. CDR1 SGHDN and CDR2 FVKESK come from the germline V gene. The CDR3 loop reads CASSSRRASGRFGYGTDTQYF. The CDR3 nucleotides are TGTGCCAGCAGCTCCCGGAGAGCTAGCGGGCGATTCGGTTATGGGACAGATACGCAGTATTTT.

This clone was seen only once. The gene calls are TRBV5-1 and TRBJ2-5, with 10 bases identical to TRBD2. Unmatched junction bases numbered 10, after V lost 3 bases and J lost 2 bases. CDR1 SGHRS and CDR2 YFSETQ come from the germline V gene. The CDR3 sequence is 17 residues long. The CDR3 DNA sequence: TGCGCCAGCAGCTCTTCGGCTAGCGGGAGACGGCAAGAGACCCAGTACTTC. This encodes CASSSSASGRRQETQYF. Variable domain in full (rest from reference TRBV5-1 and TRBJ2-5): KAGVTQTPRYLIKTRGQQVTLSCSPISGHRSVSWYQQTPGQGLQFLFEYFSETQRNKGNFPGRFSGRQFSNSRSEMNVSTLELGDSALYLCASSSSASGRRQETQYFGPGTRLLVL.

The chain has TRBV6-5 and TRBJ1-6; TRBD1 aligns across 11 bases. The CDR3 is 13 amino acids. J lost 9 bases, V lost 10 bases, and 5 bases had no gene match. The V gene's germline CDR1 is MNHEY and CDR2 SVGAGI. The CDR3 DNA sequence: TGTGCCACATGGGACAGGGGGGTTTCACCCCTCCACTTT. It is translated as CATWDRGVSPLHF.

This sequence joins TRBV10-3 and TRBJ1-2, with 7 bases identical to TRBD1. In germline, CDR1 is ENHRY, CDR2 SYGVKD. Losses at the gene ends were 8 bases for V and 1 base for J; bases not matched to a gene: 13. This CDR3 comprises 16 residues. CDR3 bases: TGTGCCATCCTGCGCGACAGGGCGCGGGGTAACTATGGCTACACCTTC. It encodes CAILRDRARGNYGYTF.

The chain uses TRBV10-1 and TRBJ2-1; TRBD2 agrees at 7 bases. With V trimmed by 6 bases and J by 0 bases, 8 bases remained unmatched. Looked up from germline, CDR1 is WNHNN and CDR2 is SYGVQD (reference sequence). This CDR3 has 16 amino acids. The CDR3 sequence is CASSDPGGSSYNEQFF. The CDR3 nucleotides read TGCGCCAGCAGCGATCCGGGGGGAAGCTCCTACAATGAGCAGTTCTTC.

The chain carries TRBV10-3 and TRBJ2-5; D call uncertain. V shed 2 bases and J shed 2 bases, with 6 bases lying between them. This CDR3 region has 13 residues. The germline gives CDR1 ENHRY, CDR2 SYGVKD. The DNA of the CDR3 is TGTGCCATCAGTGAGGTCCAGCAAGAGACCCAGTACTTC. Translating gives CAISEVQQETQYF.

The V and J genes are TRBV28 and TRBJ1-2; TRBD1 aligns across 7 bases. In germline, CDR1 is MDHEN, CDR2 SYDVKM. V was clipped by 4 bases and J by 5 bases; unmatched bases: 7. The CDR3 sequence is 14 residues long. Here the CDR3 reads CASSWSDRVYGYTF. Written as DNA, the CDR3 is TGTGCCAGCAGTTGGAGTGACAGGGTTTATGGCTACACCTTC.

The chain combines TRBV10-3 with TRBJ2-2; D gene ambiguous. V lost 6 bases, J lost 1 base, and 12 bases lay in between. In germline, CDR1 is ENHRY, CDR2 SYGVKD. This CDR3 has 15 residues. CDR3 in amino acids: CAISLETVNTGELFF. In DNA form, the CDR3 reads TGTGCCATCAGCTTGGAGACGGTGAACACCGGGGAGCTGTTTTTT.

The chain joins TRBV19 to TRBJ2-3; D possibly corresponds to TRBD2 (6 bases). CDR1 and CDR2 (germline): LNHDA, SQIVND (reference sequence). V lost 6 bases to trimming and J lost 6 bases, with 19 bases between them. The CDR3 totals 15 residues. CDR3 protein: CASSLVRGSSDTQYF. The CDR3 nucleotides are TGTGCCAGTAGCCTTGTCCGGGGGAGTTCGGATACGCAGTATTTT.

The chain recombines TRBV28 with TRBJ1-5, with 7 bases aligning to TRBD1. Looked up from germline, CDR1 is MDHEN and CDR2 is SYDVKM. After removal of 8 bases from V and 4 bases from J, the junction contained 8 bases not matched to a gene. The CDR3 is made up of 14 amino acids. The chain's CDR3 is CASVDRVGNQPQHF. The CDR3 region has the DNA TGTGCCAGCGTTGACAGGGTCGGGAATCAGCCCCAGCATTTT.

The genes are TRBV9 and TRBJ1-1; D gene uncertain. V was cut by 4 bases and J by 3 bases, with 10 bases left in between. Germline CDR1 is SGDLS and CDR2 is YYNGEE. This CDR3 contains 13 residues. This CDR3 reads CASSPDFYTEAFF. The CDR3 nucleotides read TGTGCCAGCAGCCCAGACTTCTACACTGAAGCTTTCTTT.

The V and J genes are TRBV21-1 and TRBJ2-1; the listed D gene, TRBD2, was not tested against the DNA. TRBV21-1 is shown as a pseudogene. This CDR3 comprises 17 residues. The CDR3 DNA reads TGTGCCAGCAGCCGGGGGTTCGCGGGGGAAAACGAAGATGAGCAGTTCTTC. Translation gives CASSRGFAGENEDEQFF.

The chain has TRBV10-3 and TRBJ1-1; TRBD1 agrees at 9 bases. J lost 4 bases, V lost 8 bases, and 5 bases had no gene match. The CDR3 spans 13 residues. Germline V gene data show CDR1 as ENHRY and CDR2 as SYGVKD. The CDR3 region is CAIRDRDATEAFF. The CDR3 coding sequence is TGTGCCATCCGGGACAGGGATGCCACTGAAGCTTTCTTT.

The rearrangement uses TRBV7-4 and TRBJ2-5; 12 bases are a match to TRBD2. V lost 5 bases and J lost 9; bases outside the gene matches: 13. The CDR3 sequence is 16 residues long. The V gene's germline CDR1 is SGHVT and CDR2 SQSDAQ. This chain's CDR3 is CASSERTSGAPTAQYF. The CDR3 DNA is TGTGCCAGCAGCGAAAGGACTAGCGGGGCACCGACGGCCCAGTACTTC.

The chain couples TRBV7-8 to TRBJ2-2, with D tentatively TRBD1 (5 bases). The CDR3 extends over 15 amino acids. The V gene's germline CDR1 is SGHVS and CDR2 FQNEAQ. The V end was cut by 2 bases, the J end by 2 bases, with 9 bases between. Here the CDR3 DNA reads TGTGCCAGCAGCTTAATGACAGTAAACACCGGGGAGCTGTTTTTT. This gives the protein CASSLMTVNTGELFF.

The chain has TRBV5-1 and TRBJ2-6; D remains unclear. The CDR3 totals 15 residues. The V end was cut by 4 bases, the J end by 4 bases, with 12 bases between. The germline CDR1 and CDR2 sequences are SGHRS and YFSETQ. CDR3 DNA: TGCGCCAGCAGCCCGCGAGGCCCCGGGGCCAACGTCCTGACTTTC. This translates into CASSPRGPGANVLTF.

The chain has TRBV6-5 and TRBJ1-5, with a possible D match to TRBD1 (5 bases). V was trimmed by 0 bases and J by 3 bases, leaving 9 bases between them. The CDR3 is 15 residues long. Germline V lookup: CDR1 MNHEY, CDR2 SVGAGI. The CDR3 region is CASSYSGRNNQPQHF. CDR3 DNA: TGTGCCAGCAGTTACTCGGGGCGGAACAATCAGCCCCAGCATTTT.

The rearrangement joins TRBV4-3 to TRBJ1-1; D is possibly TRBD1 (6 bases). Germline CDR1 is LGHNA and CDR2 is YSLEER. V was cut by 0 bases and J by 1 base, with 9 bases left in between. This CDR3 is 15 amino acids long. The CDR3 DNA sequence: TGCGCCAGCAGCCAAGATACGACAGGGAACACTGAAGCTTTCTTT. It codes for CASSQDTTGNTEAFF.

CDR3 DNA sequence: TGTGCCAGCAGTGAAAGGTCAGGGGGTAACCGGGCCCAGCATTTT. This gives the protein CASSERSGGNRAQHF. The chain employs TRBV2 and TRBJ1-5; TRBD1 aligns across 7 bases. This CDR3 has 15 residues. J gave up 11 bases and V 2 bases, and 12 bases lay outside the gene matches. In germline, CDR1 is SNHLY, CDR2 FYNNEI.